The 6 T cell receptor beta chains in this list originate from one sample, sequenced in a study of blood T cell repertoires in COVID-19. TCRdb's copy holds only in-frame clones and misses some; the assay was immunoSEQ multiplex PCR. The table has 250,000 to 350,000 clones, approximately 91% seen once; the top ten hold 0.94%. Sequencing input: peripheral blood. The origin of the receptors is a woman between 40 and 55 years old who had recovered from COVID-19.

This clone was seen only once. This sequence joins TRBV6-5 and TRBJ2-1; 9 bases fit TRBD1. From germline, CDR1 is MNHEY and CDR2 SVGAGI. The CDR3 sequence is 14 residues long. The J segment lost 3 bases and the V segment lost 6 bases, leaving 3 bases of the junction unmatched. CDR3 coding DNA: TGTGCCAGCAGAAGACAGGGGGACTACAATGAGCAGTTCTTC. Amino acids: CASRRQGDYNEQFF.

The rearrangement joins TRBV7-2 to TRBJ2-1, with 9 bases lining up with TRBD2. CDR1 SGHTA and CDR2 FQGNSA come from the germline V gene. Trimming took 5 bases from V and 4 from J; bases not matched to a gene: 3. The CDR3 loop spans 14 amino acids. In nucleotides, the CDR3 is TGTGCCAGCAGCACTAGCGGGCTATACAATGAGCAGTTCTTC. This codes for CASSTSGLYNEQFF. Based on the CDR3 plus reference TRBV7-2 and TRBJ2-1, the full variable domain is GAGVSQSPSNKVTEKGKDVELRCDPISGHTALYWYRQSLGQGLEFLIYFQGNSAPDKSGLPSDRFSAERTGGSVSTLTIQRTQQEDSAVYLCASSTSGLYNEQFFGPGTRLTVL.

This chain joins TRBV4-1 and TRBJ2-7, with TRBD1 identical over 7 bases. Germline CDR1 is MGHRA and CDR2 is YSYEKL. The junction had 9 bases not matched to a gene; V was cut back by 4 bases and J by 6 bases. The CDR3 totals 14 residues. In DNA form, the CDR3 reads TGCGCCAGCAGCCGCGACGGGGCAGGGGGCGAGCAGTACTTC. This translates into CASSRDGAGGEQYF.

The chain recombines TRBV5-4 with TRBJ1-2; D not resolved. The CDR3 runs to 15 residues. Trimming left V 0 bases short and J 0 bases short, with 9 bases between. Germline lookup yields CDR1 SGHNT and CDR2 YYREEE (reference sequence). The CDR3: CASSLGLAANYGYTF. The CDR3 DNA is TGTGCCAGCAGCTTGGGTTTGGCAGCTAACTATGGCTACACCTTC.

V is TRBV19 and J is TRBJ2-7; 7 nucleotides match TRBD1. This CDR3 comprises 14 residues. Unmatched junction bases numbered 12, after V lost 6 bases and J lost 7 bases. Germline V gene lookup returns CDR1 LNHDA and CDR2 SQIVND (reference sequence). CDR3 amino acids: CASSSGTETREQYF. The CDR3 region has the DNA TGTGCCAGTAGCTCCGGGACAGAGACCCGGGAGCAGTACTTC.

V and J are TRBV11-2 and TRBJ2-3; D unclear. CDR1 and CDR2 (germline): SGHAT, FQNNGV. The germline V and J ends were trimmed by 1 base and 3 bases, with 5 bases remaining between them. CDR3 length: 13 amino acids. The CDR3 bases are TGTGCCAGCAGCTTAGCGGAGACAGATACGCAGTATTTT. It is translated as CASSLAETDTQYF.